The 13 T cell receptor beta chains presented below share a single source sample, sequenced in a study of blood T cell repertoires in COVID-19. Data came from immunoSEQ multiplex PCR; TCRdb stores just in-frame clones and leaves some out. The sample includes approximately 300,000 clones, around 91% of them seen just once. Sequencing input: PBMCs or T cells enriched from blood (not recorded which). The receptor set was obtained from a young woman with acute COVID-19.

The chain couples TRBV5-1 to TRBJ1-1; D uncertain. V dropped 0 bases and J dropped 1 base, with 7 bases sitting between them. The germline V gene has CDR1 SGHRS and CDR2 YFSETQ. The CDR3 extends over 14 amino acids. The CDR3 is CASSLGVRNTEAFF. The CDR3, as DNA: TGCGCCAGCAGCTTGGGTGTCAGGAACACTGAAGCTTTCTTT. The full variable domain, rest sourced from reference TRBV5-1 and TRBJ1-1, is KAGVTQTPRYLIKTRGQQVTLSCSPISGHRSVSWYQQTPGQGLQFLFEYFSETQRNKGNFPGRFSGRQFSNSRSEMNVSTLELGDSALYLCASSLGVRNTEAFFGQGTRLTVV.

The CDR3 DNA reads as TGCGCCAGCAGCCTCGCACCCCACGGTAATAATTCACCCCTCCACTTT. Translating it yields CASSLAPHGNNSPLHF. The genes are TRBV5-1 and TRBJ1-6; D unresolved. Germline values: CDR1 SGHRS, CDR2 YFSETQ. V lost 4 bases to trimming and J lost 5 bases, with 16 bases between them. The CDR3 extends over 16 amino acids.

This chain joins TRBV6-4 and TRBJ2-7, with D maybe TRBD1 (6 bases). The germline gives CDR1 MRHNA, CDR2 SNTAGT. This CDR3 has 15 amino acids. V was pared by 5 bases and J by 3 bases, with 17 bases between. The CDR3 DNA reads TGTGCCAGCAGTTATAAACAGGGCCCCGACTACGAGCAGTACTTC. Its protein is CASSYKQGPDYEQYF.

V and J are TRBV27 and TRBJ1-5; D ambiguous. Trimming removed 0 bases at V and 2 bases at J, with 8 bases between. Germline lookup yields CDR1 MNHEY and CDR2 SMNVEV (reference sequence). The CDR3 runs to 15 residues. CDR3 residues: CASSLSAGRNQPQHF. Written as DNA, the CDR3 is TGTGCCAGCAGTTTATCGGCTGGGCGCAATCAGCCCCAGCATTTT.

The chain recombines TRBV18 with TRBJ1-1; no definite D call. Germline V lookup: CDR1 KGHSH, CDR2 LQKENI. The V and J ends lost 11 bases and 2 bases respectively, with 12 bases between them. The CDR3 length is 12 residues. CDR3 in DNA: TGTGCCTCACGCGGAGTAAACACTGAAGCTTTCTTT. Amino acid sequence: CASRGVNTEAFF. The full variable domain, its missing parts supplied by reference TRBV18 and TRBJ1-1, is NAGVMQNPRHLVRRRGQEARLRCSPMKGHSHVYWYRQLPEEGLKFMVYLQKENIIDESGMPKERFSAEFPKEGPSILRIQQVVRGDSAAYFCASRGVNTEAFFGQGTRLTVV.

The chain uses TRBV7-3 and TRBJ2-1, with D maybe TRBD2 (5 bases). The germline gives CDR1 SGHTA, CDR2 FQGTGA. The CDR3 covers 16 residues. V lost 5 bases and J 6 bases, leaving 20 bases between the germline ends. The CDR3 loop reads CASSQDYAAELNEQFF. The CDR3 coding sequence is TGTGCCAGCAGCCAAGACTACGCTGCAGAGCTCAATGAGCAGTTCTTC.

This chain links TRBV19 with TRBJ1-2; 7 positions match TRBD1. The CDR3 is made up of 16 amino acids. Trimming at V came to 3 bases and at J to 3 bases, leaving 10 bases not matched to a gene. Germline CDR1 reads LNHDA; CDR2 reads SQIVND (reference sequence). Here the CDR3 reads CASSIPRQGGDYGYTF. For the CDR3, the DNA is TGTGCCAGTAGTATTCCTCGACAGGGAGGCGACTATGGCTACACCTTC.

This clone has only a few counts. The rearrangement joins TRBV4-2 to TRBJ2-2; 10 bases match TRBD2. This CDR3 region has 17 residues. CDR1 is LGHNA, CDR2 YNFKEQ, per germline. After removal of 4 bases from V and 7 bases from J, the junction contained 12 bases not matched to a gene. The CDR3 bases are TGTGCCAGCAGCCGGTCCGCTAGCGGGAGTCAGAGCGGGGAGCTGTTTTTT. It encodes CASSRSASGSQSGELFF.

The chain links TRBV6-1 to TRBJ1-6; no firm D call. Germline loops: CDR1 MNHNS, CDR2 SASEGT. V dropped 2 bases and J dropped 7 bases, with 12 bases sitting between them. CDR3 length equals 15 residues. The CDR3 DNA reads TGTGCCAGCAGTGAAAGCGGAGAGGCCAATTCACCCCTCCACTTT. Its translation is CASSESGEANSPLHF.

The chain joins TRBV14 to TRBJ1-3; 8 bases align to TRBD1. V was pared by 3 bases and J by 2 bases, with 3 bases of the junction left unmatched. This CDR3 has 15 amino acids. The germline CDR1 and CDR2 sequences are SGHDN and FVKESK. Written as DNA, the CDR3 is TGTGCCAGCAGCCAGAGACAGGGGACTGGAAACACCATATATTTT. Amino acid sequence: CASSQRQGTGNTIYF.

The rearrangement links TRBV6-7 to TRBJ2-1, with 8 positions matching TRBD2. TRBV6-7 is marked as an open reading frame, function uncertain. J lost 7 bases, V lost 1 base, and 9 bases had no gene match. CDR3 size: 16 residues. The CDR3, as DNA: TGTGCCAGCAGTTACTGTGCGGGAGGAAGGTGGAATGAGCAGTTCTTC. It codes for CASSYCAGGRWNEQFF.

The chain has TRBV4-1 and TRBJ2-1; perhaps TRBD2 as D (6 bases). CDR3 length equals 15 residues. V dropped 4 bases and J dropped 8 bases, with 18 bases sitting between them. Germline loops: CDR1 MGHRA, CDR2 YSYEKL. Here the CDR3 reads CASSPGTPVVDEQFF. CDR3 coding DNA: TGCGCCAGCAGCCCCGGGACTCCCGTCGTCGATGAGCAGTTCTTC.

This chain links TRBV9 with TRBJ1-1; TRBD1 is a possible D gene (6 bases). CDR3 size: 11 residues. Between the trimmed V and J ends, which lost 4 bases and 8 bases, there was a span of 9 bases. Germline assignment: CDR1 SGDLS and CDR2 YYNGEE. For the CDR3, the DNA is TGTGCCAGCAGCCCTGGGACAGAAGCTTTCTTT. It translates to CASSPGTEAFF. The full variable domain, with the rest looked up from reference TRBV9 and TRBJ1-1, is DSGVTQTPKHLITATGQRVTLRCSPRSGDLSVYWYQQSLDQGLQFLIQYYNGEERAKGNILERFSAQQFPDLHSELNLSSLELGDSALYFCASSPGTEAFFGQGTRLTVV.